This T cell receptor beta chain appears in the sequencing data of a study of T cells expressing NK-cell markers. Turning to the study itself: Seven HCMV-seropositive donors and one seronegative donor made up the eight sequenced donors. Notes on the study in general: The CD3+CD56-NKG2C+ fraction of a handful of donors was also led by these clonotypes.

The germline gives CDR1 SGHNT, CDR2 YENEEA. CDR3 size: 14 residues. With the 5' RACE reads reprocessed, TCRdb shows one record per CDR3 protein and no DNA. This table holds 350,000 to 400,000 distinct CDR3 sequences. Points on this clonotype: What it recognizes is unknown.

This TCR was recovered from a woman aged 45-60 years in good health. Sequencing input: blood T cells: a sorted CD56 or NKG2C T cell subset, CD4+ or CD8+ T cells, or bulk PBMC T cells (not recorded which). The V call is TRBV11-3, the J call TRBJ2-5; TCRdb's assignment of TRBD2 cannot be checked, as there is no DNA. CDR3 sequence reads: CASRLAVGGETQYF. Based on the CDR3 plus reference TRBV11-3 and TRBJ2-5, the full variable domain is EAGVVQSPRYKIIEKKQPVAFWCNPISGHNTLYWYLQNLGQGPELLIRYENEEAVDDSQLPKDRFSAERLKGVDSTLKIQPAELGDSAVYLCASRLAVGGETQYFGPGTRLLVL.